This T cell receptor beta chain appears in the sequencing data of a study of T cells in Graves' hyperthyroidism and ophthalmopathy (dated by TCRdb to the late 2010s). Looking at the study overall: Peripheral blood was sampled at the time of initial diagnosis, prior to any treatment. An independent validation cohort of 18 to 20 hyperthyroidism patients and some 15 patients who later progressed to ophthalmopathy tested prospective prediction of ophthalmopathy. According to the paper, TCR Vbeta CDR3 sequencing was carried out on 135 peripheral blood samples, which came from 40 to 45 ophthalmopathy, 75 to 80 hyperthyroidism and about 17 progressor patients. In more than five Graves' hyperthyroidism patients, the study also compared T-cell repertoires from thyroid tissue with T-cell repertoires from blood. To identify TCR V-J signatures that set the groups apart, the researchers used a discovery cohort of 90 to 100 patients, made up of 40 to 45 with Graves' ophthalmopathy and 57 with stable Graves' hyperthyroidism. After blood sampling, hyperthyroidism patients were treated with methimazole at a starting dose of 30 mg daily, and ophthalmopathy patients were treated with high-dose intravenous methylprednisolone. The 100 discovery patients were randomly split 7:3 into training and test sets.

Of note for this clonotype: There is no known antigen for this receptor. No base-level quality is on record; no much larger clone is a single base apart.

Summary of the overall study and its limitations: During validation, the model predicted progression to ophthalmopathy a median of roughly six months ahead of onset, with around 70% sensitivity and less than 85% specificity. Sample size was not statistically predetermined, and investigators were not blinded to group allocation. Ophthalmopathy was separated from stable hyperthyroidism by a 13 V-J signature model, with 87.88% sensitivity and approximately 81% specificity obtained in cross-validation and 80%/75% obtained in testing. Most expanded thyroid clonotypes (frequency above 0.001) were also detected in blood, a finding suggesting that blood repertoires may reflect thyroid immune responses.

Ophthalmopathy patients had moderately to severely active disease, with a Clinical Activity Score of 3 or more, a NOSPECS grade of 4 or more, and a disease duration of less than 3 months. Any patient with an uncontrolled infection, another autoimmune disease, pregnancy or lactation was excluded. Diagnoses were established on the basis of clinical symptoms, serum thyroxine and TRAb, thyroid ultrasound, and orbital computed tomography. Ficoll-Paque density gradient centrifugation was used to isolate PBMCs from approximately 11 ml of fresh peripheral blood. Total RNA was extracted with Trizol reagent, and quality was checked on an Agilent 2100 Bioanalyzer. Amplification of TCR beta CDR3 regions was carried out from RNA transcripts. For the first round of RT-PCR on the TCR CDR3, the HTBI primer set was used together with the Qiagen OneStep RT-PCR kit. The libraries were constructed in a second round of multiplex PCR and then size-selected and purified. Sequencing of the libraries was done on an Illumina HiSeq2000 using paired-end 100 bp reads. Per the source publication's procedure: SOAPnuke was used to process the raw data, with reads discarded if the reads contained adapters or uncalled bases, had a mean Phred below 15, or lacked an exact constant-primer or identifier match. High-quality paired reads were merged with COPE v1.2.5, and unique nucleotide sequences were defined as clonotypes. MiTCR v1.1 was used to align clonotypes to the IMGT TRBV, TRBD and TRBJ reference segments. The analysis was restricted to V-J combinations with a frequency above 0.0001, which together covered about 99% of the repertoires. A TCS score was defined as the ratio of F50 (clonal expansion) to E x V (chaos), with BLOSUM62-based TCRdist applied between CDR3 peptides within each V-J. Welch's t-statistics and random forest reduced just over 500 V-J features to 10 to 15, which were used in a naive Bayes classifier (R e1071). The raw public data were reprocessed by TCRdb itself: fastp quality trimming at Q25, MiXCR clonotype calling, in-frame beta chains only. Rows with a matching CDR3 protein are joined into one entry that keeps the most common DNA and genes. The V and J calls were not made by the authors but by TCRdb's processing. This sample holds 530,000 or so distinct CDR3 sequences; roughly a quarter were observed only once. The ten largest clones take up about 10% of the sample.

The material sequenced was blood. This receptor was obtained from a woman in her twenties or thirties with Graves' ophthalmopathy.

The CDR3: CASSLVAGGVYEQYF. The DNA sequence is TGTGCCAGCAGCTTGGTAGCGGGGGGGGTCTACGAGCAGTACTTC. This receptor chain uses TRBV5-6 and TRBJ2-7; 11 nucleotides in the junction match TRBD2. According to the germline V gene, CDR1 reads SGHDT and CDR2 reads YYEEEE. The CDR3, from cysteine to phenylalanine, totals 15 residues. Of all the DNA, just the CDR3 is kept, 45 bases in frame from base 1. After removal of 0 bases from V and 3 bases from J, the junction retains 2 bases not matched to a gene.